Following are 21 T cell receptor beta chains from one sample sequenced in a study of cytomegalovirus exposure and HLA in healthy donors. The PCR used 60 Vbeta and 13 Jbeta primers. Generated by immunoSEQ multiplex PCR, the TCRdb table keeps only in-frame clones and is missing some. The table includes 150,000 to 200,000 clones, around three quarters detected once. The sample was PBMCs. These receptors were collected from a woman between 40 and 55 years old in good health and CMV-seronegative.

This clone was picked up a small number of times. The V and J genes are TRBV5-6 and TRBJ1-2, with 10 bases fitting TRBD1. From germline, CDR1 is SGHDT and CDR2 YYEEEE. The CDR3 is 14 amino acids. V trimming: 4 bases; J trimming: 8 bases; junction bases outside the gene matches: 8. CDR3 coding DNA: TGTGCCAGCAGCAGTCCCGGGACAGGGGTAGGCTACACCTTC. This encodes CASSSPGTGVGYTF.

The chain carries TRBV27 and TRBJ2-1, with 10 bases lining up with TRBD2. V was pared by 5 bases and J by 6 bases, with 4 bases of the junction left unmatched. The germline V gene has CDR1 MNHEY and CDR2 SMNVEV (reference sequence). CDR3 length: 14 residues. The CDR3 loop reads CASSLAGAGNEQFF. DNA for the CDR3: TGTGCCAGCAGTCTAGCGGGAGCGGGCAATGAGCAGTTCTTC.

The rearrangement uses TRBV21-1 and TRBJ1-4; the DNA was not used to check the table's D call, TRBD1. TRBV21-1 is a listed pseudogene. CDR3 size: 13 residues. As DNA, the CDR3 is TGTGCCAGCAGCAAAGGGCAAGATGAAAAACTGTTTTTT. Translation: CASSKGQDEKLFF.

J is TRBJ1-1 and V is TRBV2, with TRBD1 matching 7 bases. Germline CDR1 SNHLY, CDR2 FYNNEI. This CDR3 is built from 15 residues. The V segment lost 4 bases and the J segment 3 bases; nucleotides outside the gene matches: 8. CDR3 loop: CASSGRRGEDTEAFF. CDR3 nucleotide sequence: TGTGCCAGCAGTGGACGCAGGGGGGAGGACACTGAAGCTTTCTTT.

V is TRBV28 and J is TRBJ1-2; D remains ambiguous. V lost 5 bases and J lost 3, with 22 bases in between. Per germline, CDR1 MDHEN and CDR2 SYDVKM. There are 17 residues in the CDR3. CDR3 in amino acids: CASSTIARDKGHYGYTF. The CDR3 DNA is TGTGCCAGCAGTACCATCGCGCGGGATAAAGGTCACTATGGCTACACCTTC.

The gene calls are TRBV7-6 and TRBJ2-1, with 7 bases lining up with TRBD1. With 3 bases clipped from V and 10 bases from J, the junction kept 3 bases outside the gene matches. Germline CDR1 reads SGHVS; CDR2 reads FNYEAQ. The CDR3 sequence is 12 residues long. CDR3 protein: CASSFRDREQFF. DNA for the CDR3: TGTGCCAGCAGCTTCCGGGACAGAGAGCAGTTCTTC.

CDR3 DNA sequence: TGTGCCAGCAGCTTAGCAGCGGGAGGGTACAATGAGCAGTTCTTC. Residues: CASSLAAGGYNEQFF. The rearrangement uses TRBV7-9 and TRBJ2-1; the match to TRBD2 covers 10 bases. The CDR3 is 15 residues long. CDR1 and CDR2 from the germline V gene are SEHNR and FQNEAQ (reference sequence). The trim removed 0 bases at V and 4 bases at J, leaving 0 bases unmatched.

This clone occurred once. In DNA, the CDR3 is TGTGCCTGGATTAGTCGGAACACTGAAGCTTTCTTT. Amino acids: CAWISRNTEAFF. This chain links TRBV30 with TRBJ1-1; D gene uncertain. The CDR3 is 12 residues long. Trimming left V 4 bases short and J 1 base short, with 7 bases between. Germline assignment: CDR1 GTSNPN and CDR2 SVGIG (reference sequence).

The chain recombines TRBV6-6 with TRBJ2-2; 11 positions agree with TRBD1. The CDR3 is 16 residues long. Germline V gene sequence: CDR1 MNHNY, CDR2 SVGAGI (reference sequence). V lost 5 bases and J lost 5; bases outside the gene matches: 7. This CDR3 is CASSPTGTGGTGELFF. The CDR3 region has the DNA TGTGCCAGCAGTCCGACCGGGACAGGGGGTACCGGGGAGCTGTTTTTT.

This rearrangement joins TRBV9 to TRBJ1-1; possible D gene TRBD1, 5 bases. The CDR3 covers 14 residues. The V end lost 6 bases, the J end lost 1 base, and 13 bases lay between the germline ends. CDR1 is SGDLS, CDR2 YYNGEE, per germline. The CDR3 coding sequence is TGTGCCAGCACGGGGGGGGTTGGGAACACTGAAGCTTTCTTT. This translates into CASTGGVGNTEAFF.

V is TRBV7-2 and J is TRBJ2-1; 11 nucleotides agree with TRBD1. This CDR3 has 16 residues. Trimming cost V 5 bases and J 4 bases; bases outside gene matches: 7. CDR1 is SGHTA and CDR2 is FQGNSA in the germline V gene. CDR3 in DNA: TGTGCCAGCAGCCCCACCGGGACAGGGGGGTACAATGAGCAGTTCTTC. It specifies CASSPTGTGGYNEQFF.

This rearrangement joins TRBV30 to TRBJ1-1; TRBD1 matches at 8 bases. CDR3 size: 14 residues. The V gene end was trimmed by 2 bases and the J gene end by 5 bases; junction bases not matched to a gene: 7. CDR1 and CDR2 (germline): GTSNPN, SVGIG (reference sequence). The CDR3 loop is CAWSTGQGQTEAFF. The CDR3 DNA follows: TGTGCCTGGAGTACCGGACAGGGCCAAACTGAAGCTTTCTTT.

J is TRBJ2-1 and V is TRBV5-1; 8 nucleotides line up with TRBD2. The CDR3 consists of 14 residues. The V and J ends lost 2 bases and 5 bases, in that order; junction bases with no gene match: 3. Germline V lookup: CDR1 SGHRS, CDR2 YFSETQ. The CDR3, as DNA: TGCGCCAGCAGCTTTAGCGGGGCTAACAATGAGCAGTTCTTC. Protein: CASSFSGANNEQFF.

The chain is built from TRBV27 and TRBJ1-1; D ambiguous. Germline lookup yields CDR1 MNHEY and CDR2 SMNVEV (reference sequence). This CDR3 region has 14 residues. Trimming pared 8 bases from V and 1 base from J, leaving 14 bases between. CDR3 loop: CASHPIGSNTEAFF. In DNA form, the CDR3 reads TGTGCCAGCCACCCAATTGGCTCGAACACTGAAGCTTTCTTT.

The V call is TRBV9, the J call TRBJ2-1; TRBD2 aligns across 9 bases. The CDR3 extends over 16 amino acids. V gave up 0 bases and J gave up 5 bases; unmatched junction bases: 6. Looked up from germline, CDR1 is SGDLS and CDR2 is YYNGEE. CDR3 nucleotides: TGTGCCAGCAGCGTAGGGTTGCGGGAGGGGCACAATGAGCAGTTCTTC. It encodes CASSVGLREGHNEQFF.

This clone was detected once. This chain links TRBV6-5 with TRBJ1-2; no clear D. Per the germline V gene, CDR1 is MNHEY and CDR2 is SVGAGI. The CDR3 spans 13 residues. V dropped 0 bases and J dropped 6 bases, with 8 bases sitting between them. The CDR3 loop is CASSYSLRDGYTF. The CDR3 nucleotides are TGTGCCAGCAGTTACTCCCTGAGAGATGGCTACACCTTC.

This sequence joins TRBV18 and TRBJ2-5; D may be TRBD1 (5 bases). This CDR3 has 15 residues. Trimming took 6 bases from V and 1 from J, leaving 15 bases between them. Germline V gene sequence: CDR1 KGHSH, CDR2 LQKENI. The CDR3 DNA sequence: TGTGCCAGCTCGGCGAATCCAGGGATCCAAGAGACCCAGTACTTC. It yields the protein CASSANPGIQETQYF.

The genes are TRBV5-6 and TRBJ2-1; D may be TRBD1 (6 bases). The CDR3 is 15 residues long. V lost 0 bases and J 5 bases, leaving 12 bases between the germline ends. Germline V gene lookup returns CDR1 SGHDT and CDR2 YYEEEE. Here the CDR3 reads CASSLGGQGHNEQFF. In DNA, the CDR3 is TGTGCCAGCAGCTTGGGGGGCCAGGGGCACAATGAGCAGTTCTTC.

The rearrangement uses TRBV5-4 and TRBJ2-1; 13 bases align to TRBD2. Germline CDR1 and CDR2: SGHNT and YYREEE (reference sequence). CDR3 length: 14 residues. Trimming at V came to 6 bases and at J to 10 bases, leaving 7 bases not matched to a gene. CDR3 DNA: TGTGCCAGCACCCGGACTAGCGGGGGAGACGAGCAGTTCTTC. This gives the protein CASTRTSGGDEQFF.

The chain uses TRBV6-5 and TRBJ1-1; tentative D call: TRBD1 (6 bases). This CDR3 contains 13 residues. Looked up from germline, CDR1 is MNHEY and CDR2 is SVGAGI. V was cut by 6 bases and J by 3 bases, with 11 bases left in between. CDR3 region: CASSAQGHTEAFF. Here the CDR3 DNA reads TGTGCCAGCAGCGCACAGGGCCACACTGAAGCTTTCTTT.

V and J are TRBV6-4 and TRBJ2-5, with a weak D call TRBD1 (5 bases). This CDR3 has 15 residues. Germline lookup yields CDR1 MRHNA and CDR2 SNTAGT. The germline V and J ends were trimmed by 3 bases and 2 bases, with 13 bases remaining between them. The CDR3 region is CASSETGLPQETQYF. The CDR3 DNA follows: TGTGCCAGCAGTGAAACAGGTTTACCTCAAGAGACCCAGTACTTC.